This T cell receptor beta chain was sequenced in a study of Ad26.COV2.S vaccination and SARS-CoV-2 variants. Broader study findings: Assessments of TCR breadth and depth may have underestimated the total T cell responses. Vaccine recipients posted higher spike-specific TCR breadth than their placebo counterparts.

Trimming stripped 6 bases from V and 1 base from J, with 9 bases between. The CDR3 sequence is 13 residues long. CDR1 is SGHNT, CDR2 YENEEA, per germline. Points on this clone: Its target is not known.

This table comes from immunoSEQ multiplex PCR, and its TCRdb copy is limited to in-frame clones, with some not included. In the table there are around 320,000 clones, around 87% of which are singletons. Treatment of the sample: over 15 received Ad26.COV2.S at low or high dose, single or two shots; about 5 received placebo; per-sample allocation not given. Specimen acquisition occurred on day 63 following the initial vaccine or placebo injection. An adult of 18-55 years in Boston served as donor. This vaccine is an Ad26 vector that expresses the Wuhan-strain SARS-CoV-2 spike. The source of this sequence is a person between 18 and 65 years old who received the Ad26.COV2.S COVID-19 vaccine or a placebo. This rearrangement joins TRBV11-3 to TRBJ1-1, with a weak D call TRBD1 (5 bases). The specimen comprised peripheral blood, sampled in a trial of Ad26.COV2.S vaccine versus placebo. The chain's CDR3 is CASSSGQNTEAFF. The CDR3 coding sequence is TGTGCCAGCAGTTCCGGACAGAACACTGAAGCTTTCTTT.